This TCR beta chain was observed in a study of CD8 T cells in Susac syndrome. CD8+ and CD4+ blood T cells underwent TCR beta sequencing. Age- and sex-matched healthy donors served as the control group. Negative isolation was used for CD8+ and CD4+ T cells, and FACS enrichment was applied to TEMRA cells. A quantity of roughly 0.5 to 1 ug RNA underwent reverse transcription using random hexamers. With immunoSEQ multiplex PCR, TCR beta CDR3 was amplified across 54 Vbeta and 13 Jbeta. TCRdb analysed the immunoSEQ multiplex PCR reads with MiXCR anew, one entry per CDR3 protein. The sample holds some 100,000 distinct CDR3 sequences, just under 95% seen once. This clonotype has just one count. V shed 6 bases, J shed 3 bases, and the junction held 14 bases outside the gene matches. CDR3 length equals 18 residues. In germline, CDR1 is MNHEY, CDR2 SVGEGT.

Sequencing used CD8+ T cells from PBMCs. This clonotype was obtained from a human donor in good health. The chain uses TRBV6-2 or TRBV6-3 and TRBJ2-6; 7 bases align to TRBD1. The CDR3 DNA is TGTGCCAGCAGCCTAAGGCAAGTGACAGGGATTGGGGCCAACGTCCTGACTTTC. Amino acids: CASSLRQVTGIGANVLTF.